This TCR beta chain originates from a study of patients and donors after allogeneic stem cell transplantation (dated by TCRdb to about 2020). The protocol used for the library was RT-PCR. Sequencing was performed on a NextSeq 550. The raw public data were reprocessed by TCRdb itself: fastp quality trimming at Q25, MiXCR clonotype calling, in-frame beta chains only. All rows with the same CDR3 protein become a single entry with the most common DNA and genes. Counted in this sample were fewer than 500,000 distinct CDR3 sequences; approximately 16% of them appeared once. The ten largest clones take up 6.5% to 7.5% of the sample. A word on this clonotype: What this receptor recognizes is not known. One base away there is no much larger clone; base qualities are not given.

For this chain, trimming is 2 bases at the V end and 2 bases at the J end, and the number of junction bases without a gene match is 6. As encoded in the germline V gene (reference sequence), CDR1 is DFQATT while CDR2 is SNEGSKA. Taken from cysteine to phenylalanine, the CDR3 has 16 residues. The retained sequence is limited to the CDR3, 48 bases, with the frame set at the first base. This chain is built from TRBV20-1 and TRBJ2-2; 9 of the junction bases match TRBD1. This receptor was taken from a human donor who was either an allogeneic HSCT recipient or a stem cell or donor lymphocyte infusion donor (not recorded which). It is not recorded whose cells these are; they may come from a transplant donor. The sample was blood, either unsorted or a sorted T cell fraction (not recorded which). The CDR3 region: CSARSGDRENTGELFF. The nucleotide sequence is TGCAGTGCTAGAAGCGGGGACAGGGAAAACACCGGGGAGCTGTTTTTT.